The 20 T cell receptor beta chains given below trace back to one sample, sequenced in a study of T cell clonality in common variable immunodeficiency. Study results and caveats: Fewer deletions and N-nucleotide insertions were reportedly seen in common variable immunodeficiency TCR beta sequences.

These receptors are not linked to any known antigen. The repertoire was sequenced with immunoSEQ multiplex PCR; TCRdb's copy has only in-frame clones and lacks some. The sample shows over 15,000 clones, none of them appearing just once. Specimen: peripheral blood mononuclear cells. The receptors originated from a human donor with common variable immunodeficiency.

In its sample, this clone was seen many times. The read is 3 residues too short to cover the CDR3 end, so that end is filled in from the germline J gene. This chain links TRBV5-1 with TRBJ1-2; D gene uncertain. V lost 4 bases to trimming and J lost 5 bases, with 12 bases between them. CDR1 and CDR2 from the germline V gene are SGHRS and YFSETQ. CDR3 length: 13 amino acids. The part of the CDR3 DNA that was read is TGCGCCAGCAGCCCAGAGGTTTCGTATGGC. Encoded protein: CASSPEVSYG. The entire CDR3 is CASSPEVSYGYTF.

This clone was detected ten times or more. The read ends 3 residues before the CDR3 terminus; that terminus is restored from the germline J gene. The V and J genes are TRBV20-1 and TRBJ2-5, with TRBD2 as a possible D gene (6 bases). The CDR3 has 11 amino acids. V lost 4 bases and J lost 5, with 8 bases in between. Germline assignment: CDR1 DFQATT and CDR2 SNEGSKA (reference sequence). The CDR3 DNA, read in part, is TGCAGTGCTACGGAGGGCGAGACC. Translating gives CSATEGET. The full CDR3 reads CSATEGETQYF.

This clone is classed as medium-sized. The sequenced fragment ends 3 residues before the CDR3 boundary, so the rest is inferred from the germline J gene. The V call is TRBV7-8, the J call TRBJ2-3; D tentatively fits TRBD1 or TRBD2 (5 bases each). Trimming pared 5 bases from V and 4 bases from J, leaving 10 bases between. Per the germline V gene, CDR1 is SGHVS and CDR2 is FQNEAQ. The length of the CDR3 is 13 residues. CDR3 protein: CASSLRGSDTQYF. CDR3 DNA, as far as it was read: TGTGCCAGCAGCCTGAGGGGATCAGATACG. Full variable domain (rest looked up from reference TRBV7-8 and TRBJ2-3): GAGVSQSPRYKVAKRGQDVALRCDPISGHVSLFWYQQALGQGPEFLTYFQNEAQLDKSGLPSDRFFAERPEGSVSTLKIQRTQQEDSAVYLCASSLRGSDTQYFGPGTRLTVL.

This clone appeared many times. The CDR3 end lies 3 residues beyond the end of the read and is filled in from the germline J gene. The chain uses TRBV20-1 and TRBJ2-2; 8 nucleotides align to TRBD1. Losses at the gene ends were 6 bases for V and 6 bases for J; bases not matched to a gene: 6. CDR1 is DFQATT and CDR2 is SNEGSKA in the germline V gene (reference sequence). There are 13 residues in the CDR3. The CDR3 protein is CSAPDRVAGELFF. CDR3 DNA, as far as it was read: TGCAGTGCCCCGGACAGGGTAGCCGGGGAG.

This clone was detected a few times. With the read ending 3 residues before the CDR3 end, the germline J gene is used to fill in that end. The J gene is TRBJ2-7, the V gene TRBV18; possibly TRBD2 for D (5 bases). The CDR3 consists of 14 residues. V lost 5 bases and J lost 0, with 11 bases in between. In germline, CDR1 is KGHSH, CDR2 LQKENI. The CDR3 sequence is CASSVTAVSYEQYF. The sequenced part of the CDR3 DNA is TGTGCCAGCTCAGTAACAGCGGTCTCCTACGAG.

Note on this clone: Sequencing ends 3 residues short of the CDR3 end; the germline J gene provides the rest. The chain carries TRBV5-1 and TRBJ2-2, with a weak D call TRBD1 (5 bases). Trimming removed 4 bases from V and 1 base from J, with 11 bases in between. The germline CDR1 and CDR2 sequences are SGHRS and YFSETQ. This CDR3 is built from 15 residues. CDR3 residues: CASSRATENTGELFF. The part of the CDR3 DNA that was read is TGCGCCAGCAGCCGGGCGACAGAGAACACCGGGGAG.

This clone was found many times. The read terminates 3 residues before the CDR3 end, so the remaining end is supplied by the germline J gene. The sample contains more than one DNA sequence encoding this CDR3. This rearrangement joins TRBV5-6 to TRBJ1-1; D is unresolved. V lost 1 base to trimming and J lost 4 bases, with 5 bases between them. The CDR3 is 12 residues long. From germline, CDR1 is SGHDT and CDR2 YYEEEE. CDR3 DNA (partial): TGTGCCAGCAGCTTGCGGGGCACTGAA. Translated: CASSLRGTE. The entire CDR3 reads CASSLRGTEAFF.

About this clone: From the germline J gene comes the end of the CDR3, since the read stops 3 residues before it. This chain links TRBV19 with TRBJ2-7; 8 nucleotides line up with TRBD2. Germline values: CDR1 LNHDA, CDR2 SQIVND (reference sequence). The CDR3 has 14 residues. Losses at the gene ends were 8 bases for V and 0 bases for J; bases not matched to a gene: 6. CDR3 residues: CASSFSGISYEQYF. CDR3 DNA (partial): TGTGCCAGTTCCTTTAGCGGGATCTCCTACGAG. Full variable domain (remainder filled in from reference TRBV19 and TRBJ2-7): DGGITQSPKYLFRKEGQNVTLSCEQNLNHDAMYWYRQDPGQGLRLIYYSQIVNDFQKGDIAEGYSVSREKKESFPLTVTSAQKNPTAFYLCASSFSGISYEQYFGPGTRLTVT.

To note about this clone: With the read ending 3 residues before the CDR3 end, the germline J gene is used to fill in that end. This chain links TRBV5-1 with TRBJ2-3, with 11 bases aligning to TRBD2. Germline loops: CDR1 SGHRS, CDR2 YFSETQ. This CDR3 contains 16 residues. Trimming removed 4 bases from V and 2 bases from J; junction bases left unmatched: 6. CDR3 DNA, as far as it was read: TGCGCCAGCAGCCCGGGGGGACTAGCGGTCACAGATACG. Translating it yields CASSPGGLAVTDT. The entire CDR3 is CASSPGGLAVTDTQYF.

At least ten counts were recorded for this clone. The read ends 3 residues before the CDR3 terminus; that terminus is restored from the germline J gene. The sample holds other DNA sequences that translate to the same CDR3. The chain links TRBV2 to TRBJ2-6, with TRBD1 identical over 9 bases. Germline values: CDR1 SNHLY, CDR2 FYNNEI. The V and J ends lost 6 bases and 0 bases, in that order; junction bases with no gene match: 9. This CDR3 comprises 18 residues. The covered CDR3 bases are TGTGCCAGCAGGCCGGGACAGGGAGGAGGCTCTGGGGCCAACGTC. It specifies CASRPGQGGGSGANV. The complete CDR3 sequence is CASRPGQGGGSGANVLTF.

As for this clone: The sequenced fragment ends 3 residues before the CDR3 boundary, so the rest is inferred from the germline J gene. The chain recombines TRBV6-2 or TRBV6-3 with TRBJ1-2; 11 bases are shared with TRBD1. The CDR3 loop spans 16 amino acids. Germline loops: CDR1 MNHEY, CDR2 SVGEGT. CDR3 DNA, as far as it was read: TGTGCCAGCAGTGCTCAGGGACAGGGGGTCGGCAGAGGC. Residues: CASSAQGQGVGRG. The entire CDR3 protein reads CASSAQGQGVGRGYTF.

As to this clone: The read falls 3 residues short of the CDR3 end, and the missing part is taken from the germline J gene. The rearrangement joins TRBV5-8 to TRBJ2-1, with 8 bases matching TRBD1. This CDR3 spans 15 amino acids. From germline, CDR1 is SGHTS and CDR2 YDEGEE. Unmatched junction bases numbered 9, after V lost 4 bases and J lost 6 bases. The CDR3: CASSRGRTGINEQFF. Incomplete CDR3 DNA: TGTGCCAGCAGCCGAGGTCGGACAGGGATCAATGAG.

This clone has only a few counts. The CDR3 spells CASRPGQGSYNSPLHF. CDR3 bases read: TGTGCCAGCAGGCCGGGACAGGGATCATATAATTCACCC. The chain employs TRBV7-8 and TRBJ1-6; 9 positions agree with TRBD1. With the read ending 3 residues before the CDR3 end, the germline J gene is used to fill in that end. The CDR3 totals 16 residues. V lost 6 bases, J lost 4 bases, and 7 bases stayed unmatched. The germline V gene encodes CDR1 SGHVS and CDR2 FQNEAQ.

This clone was seen only a few times. The read finishes 3 residues shy of the CDR3 end, and the germline J gene is used to complete it. The chain joins TRBV19 to TRBJ1-4; TRBD1 aligns across 10 bases. V was pared by 6 bases and J by 0 bases, with 4 bases of the junction left unmatched. The CDR3 runs 16 residues. Germline-derived CDR1 and CDR2 are LNHDA and SQIVND (reference sequence). The CDR3 DNA, read in part, is TGTGCCAGTAGGAGGACAGGGGGGTCAACTAATGAAAAA. Protein product: CASRRTGGSTNEK. The full CDR3 protein is CASRRTGGSTNEKLFF. The full variable domain, rest sourced from reference TRBV19 and TRBJ1-4, is DGGITQSPKYLFRKEGQNVTLSCEQNLNHDAMYWYRQDPGQGLRLIYYSQIVNDFQKGDIAEGYSVSREKKESFPLTVTSAQKNPTAFYLCASRRTGGSTNEKLFFGSGTQLSVL.

As to this clone: The DNA ends 3 residues before the CDR3 does, and the rest of the CDR3 is filled in from the germline J gene. This chain joins TRBV19 and TRBJ1-2; D remains unclear. Germline V lookup: CDR1 LNHDA, CDR2 SQIVND (reference sequence). V shed 3 bases and J shed 5 bases, with 10 bases lying between them. The CDR3 loop spans 13 amino acids. The DNA read from the CDR3 is TGTGCCAGTAGTATCAGAGATTCGTATGGC. This gives the protein CASSIRDSYG. The whole CDR3 reads CASSIRDSYGYTF.

In its sample, this clone was seen a few times. The CDR3 end lies 3 residues beyond the end of the read and is filled in from the germline J gene. The chain couples TRBV19 to TRBJ1-3; 8 positions agree with TRBD1. From germline, CDR1 is LNHDA and CDR2 SQIVND (reference sequence). The CDR3 runs to 13 residues. V shed 5 bases, J shed 7 bases, and the junction held 4 bases outside the gene matches. CDR3 bases read: TGTGCCAGTAGTTACGGGGACAGGAACACC. The encoded protein is CASSYGDRNT. The whole CDR3 reads CASSYGDRNTIYF. The variable domain in full, with the rest retrieved from reference TRBV19 and TRBJ1-3, is DGGITQSPKYLFRKEGQNVTLSCEQNLNHDAMYWYRQDPGQGLRLIYYSQIVNDFQKGDIAEGYSVSREKKESFPLTVTSAQKNPTAFYLCASSYGDRNTIYFGEGSWLTVV.

The sample holds many counts of this clone. The read gets to within 3 residues of the CDR3 end, and the germline J gene fills in the rest. V gene TRBV7-6 combines with J gene TRBJ2-3; D call uncertain. Germline V gene sequence: CDR1 SGHVS, CDR2 FNYEAQ. V gave up 5 bases and J gave up 6 bases, with 9 bases separating them. The CDR3 covers 12 residues. The CDR3 region is CASSPVVDTQYF. CDR3 DNA (partial): TGTGCCAGCAGCCCGGTAGTCGATACG.

There are a few counts of this clone. The sequence runs out 3 residues before the end of the CDR3; the remainder is reconstructed from the germline J gene. The chain joins TRBV19 to TRBJ2-3, with a possible D match to TRBD2 (6 bases). This CDR3 region has 14 residues. Germline CDR1 is LNHDA and CDR2 is SQIVND (reference sequence). Trimming removed 5 bases at V and 6 bases at J, with 15 bases between. CDR3 bases read: TGTGCCAGTAGTCTATCCCCGGCGGGGGATACG. It translates to CASSLSPAGDT. The whole CDR3 is CASSLSPAGDTQYF.

This clone occurred many times. From the germline J gene comes the end of the CDR3, since the read stops 3 residues before it. J is TRBJ2-2 and V is TRBV5-1; a possible D gene is TRBD1 (6 bases). Germline loops: CDR1 SGHRS, CDR2 YFSETQ. V shed 6 bases and J shed 2 bases, with 14 bases lying between them. The CDR3 consists of 15 residues. This CDR3 reads CASNTGPSNTGELFF. The covered CDR3 bases are TGCGCCAGCAATACAGGGCCTTCAAACACCGGGGAG. Using reference TRBV5-1 and TRBJ2-2 for the parts outside the CDR3, the full variable domain is KAGVTQTPRYLIKTRGQQVTLSCSPISGHRSVSWYQQTPGQGLQFLFEYFSETQRNKGNFPGRFSGRQFSNSRSEMNVSTLELGDSALYLCASNTGPSNTGELFFGEGSRLTVL.

This clone has just a few counts. The chain's CDR3 is CSVAQGARETQYF. CDR3 bases read: TGCAGCGTTGCCCAGGGGGCGCGGGAGACC. The chain employs TRBV29-1 and TRBJ2-5; 8 nucleotides agree with TRBD1. The DNA ends 3 residues before the CDR3 does, and the rest of the CDR3 is filled in from the germline J gene. Per germline, CDR1 SQVTM and CDR2 ANQGSEA. This CDR3 has 13 amino acids. Germline trimming cut 4 bases from V and 5 bases from J; bases unmatched to any gene: 6.